This T cell receptor beta chain is from a study of blood T cell repertoires in COVID-19. Study details: Sources were T cells, B-cell-depleted T cells, or PBMCs; the material itself was cDNA or gDNA.

V was trimmed by 1 base and J by 0 bases, leaving 6 bases between them. The V gene's germline CDR1 is LNHNV and CDR2 YYDKDF (reference sequence). This CDR3 has 14 amino acids. Method: immunoSEQ multiplex PCR; TCRdb's copy keeps in-frame clones and lacks some. The sample lists some 120,000 clones, roughly four fifths occurring once. Sample: peripheral blood. J is TRBJ1-1 and V is TRBV15; tentative D call: TRBD1 (5 bases). This receptor was obtained from a man aged 65 to 85 with acute or convalescent COVID-19. This CDR3 is CATSRAGMNTEAFF. The CDR3 coding sequence is TGTGCCACCAGCAGAGCAGGGATGAACACTGAAGCTTTCTTT.